This T cell receptor beta chain originates from a study of spatial heterogeneity in lung cancer. V dropped 7 bases and J dropped 7; count of bases not matched to a gene: 7. Looked up from germline, CDR1 is MDHEN and CDR2 is SYDVKM. The CDR3 length is 15 residues. In this sample, this clonotype turned up many times. TCRdb recomputed calls from the 5' RACE reads with MiXCR, one row per CDR3 protein. This sample yields under 100,000 distinct CDR3 sequences, of which around 9% are seen a single time; 6.9% belongs to the top ten. As to time point: sample taken at primary tumor resection. Sequencing covered unsorted whole RNA taken from tumor, nontumor lung or frozen PBMC.

The TCR originated in a male donor with early-stage non-small cell lung cancer. This chain joins TRBV28 and TRBJ2-1; 13 nucleotides agree with TRBD2. The source material was PBMCs, sampled at surgery. The CDR3 region is CASTLGTSGKNEQFF. The CDR3 nucleotides are TGTGCCAGCACTCTGGGGACTAGCGGGAAAAATGAGCAGTTCTTC.